These T cell receptor beta chains were read from a single sample in a study of cytomegalovirus exposure and HLA in healthy donors. The method was immunoSEQ multiplex PCR; TCRdb's version includes in-frame clones alone and lacks a portion of them. The top ten clones hold approximately 3% of a sample with about 190,000 clones, about 80% of them seen once. The sequenced sample was PBMCs. The receptors were sampled from a woman aged 18-29 years in good health and CMV-seropositive. The CDR3 runs from the conserved cysteine through the conserved F or W. A D gene is named only where the DNA matches it firmly. Part of the rows lack a size; the others show once, few, many or a class for expanded clones.

abundance,v_gene,d_gene,j_gene,CDR3aa,CDR3nt
NA,TRBV5-1,NA,TRBJ2-5,CASSPGGAGLETQYF,TGCGCCAGCAGCCCGGGCGGCGCGGGGTTAGAGACCCAGTACTTC
NA,TRBV9,NA,TRBJ2-2,CASKGGGGAAGELFF,TGTGCCAGCAAAGGTGGAGGGGGCGCAGCCGGGGAGCTGTTTTTT
NA,TRBV14,NA,TRBJ2-7,CASSQGTGTPRVEQYF,TGTGCCAGCAGCCAAGGGACGGGGACACCCCGGGTGGAGCAGTACTTC
NA,TRBV7-9,TRBD1,TRBJ2-1,CASSSRDRYNEQFF,TGTGCCAGCAGCAGCAGGGACAGATACAATGAGCAGTTCTTC
NA,TRBV19,NA,TRBJ2-7,CASSLGQNYEQYF,TGTGCCAGTAGTTTGGGACAAAACTACGAGCAGTACTTC
NA,TRBV29-1,NA,TRBJ1-1,CSVPGGNTEAFF,TGCAGCGTACCGGGGGGGAACACTGAAGCTTTCTTT
NA,TRBV19,TRBD1,TRBJ1-1,CASSIDRGQKNTEAFF,TGTGCCAGTAGTATAGACCGGGGACAGAAGAACACTGAAGCTTTCTTT
NA,TRBV6-1,NA,TRBJ1-2,CASSGMGGSRGYTF,TGTGCCAGCAGTGGCATGGGGGGTAGTCGTGGCTACACCTTC
NA,TRBV19,NA,TRBJ2-7,CASSITYSGGNSYEQYF,TGTGCCAGTAGTATAACTTACAGTGGGGGCAACTCCTACGAGCAGTACTTC
NA,TRBV7-7,TRBD2,TRBJ2-5,CASGPVGRGFQETQYF,TGTGCCAGCGGCCCCGTGGGGCGGGGGTTCCAAGAGACCCAGTACTTC
NA,TRBV7-6,TRBD1,TRBJ1-6,CASRPKQGYNSPLHF,TGTGCCAGCAGGCCTAAACAGGGGTATAATTCACCCCTCCACTTT
NA,TRBV7-6,NA,TRBJ2-5,CASSLAVLDSRETQYF,TGTGCCAGCAGCTTAGCTGTCTTGGACAGTAGGGAGACCCAGTACTTC
NA,TRBV13,TRBD1,TRBJ1-1,CASSSDGQEEAFF,TGTGCCAGCAGCTCCGATGGACAGGAGGAAGCTTTCTTT
NA,TRBV5-1,NA,TRBJ2-7,CASSLSLGEGSYEQYF,TGCGCCAGCAGCTTGAGTCTGGGCGAAGGCTCCTACGAGCAGTACTTC
NA,TRBV7-6,NA,TRBJ2-5,CASSPRGGRQETQYF,TGTGCCAGCAGCCCTAGGGGGGGGCGGCAAGAGACCCAGTACTTC
NA,TRBV11-1,NA,TRBJ2-4,CASGLAGAKNIQYF,TGTGCCAGCGGCTTGGCAGGAGCCAAAAACATTCAGTACTTC
NA,TRBV25-1,NA,TRBJ1-2,CASSDHRPSERGYTF,TGTGCCAGCAGTGACCACAGACCCTCAGAGAGAGGCTACACCTTC
NA,TRBV29-1,NA,TRBJ1-1,CSVAGGSPEAFF,TGCAGCGTTGCCGGCGGGAGCCCTGAAGCTTTCTTT
NA,TRBV11-1,TRBD2,TRBJ2-3,CASSTLAGGRTDTQYF,TGTGCCAGCAGCACCTTAGCGGGGGGCCGCACAGATACGCAGTATTTT
NA,TRBV2,TRBD1,TRBJ1-6,CASTFRGQSPLHF,TGTGCCAGCACTTTTAGGGGGCAATCACCCCTCCACTTT
NA,TRBV19,NA,TRBJ1-5,CASSMEGRGNQPQHF,TGTGCCAGTAGTATGGAGGGAAGGGGCAATCAGCCCCAGCATTTT
NA,TRBV28,NA,TRBJ1-2,CASRIGQGTYGYTF,TGTGCCAGCAGGATTGGCCAGGGGACCTATGGCTACACCTTC
NA,TRBV5-1,NA,TRBJ2-7,CASSFGSLSGGFEQYF,TGCGCCAGCAGCTTCGGGAGCCTTTCAGGGGGGTTTGAGCAGTACTTC
NA,TRBV6-5,TRBD1,TRBJ2-7,CASSIGGQSSYEQYF,TGTGCCAGCTCAATAGGGGGACAGAGCTCCTACGAGCAGTACTTC
NA,TRBV29-1,TRBD1,TRBJ1-2,CSVEDRGTGYNYGYTF,TGCAGCGTTGAAGATAGAGGGACAGGGTATAACTATGGCTACACCTTC
NA,TRBV7-3,NA,TRBJ1-1,CASSLTNRDEAFF,TGTGCCAGCAGCTTAACGAACAGGGATGAAGCTTTCTTT
NA,TRBV9,TRBD1,TRBJ2-7,CASSQEGAASEQYF,TGTGCCAGCAGCCAAGAGGGGGCGGCCTCCGAGCAGTACTTC
NA,TRBV27,TRBD1,TRBJ2-7,CASNRGHEQYF,TGTGCCAGCAACAGGGGCCACGAGCAGTACTTC
NA,TRBV19,NA,TRBJ2-3,CASSIDPRTDTQYF,TGTGCCAGTAGTATAGATCCTAGAACAGATACGCAGTATTTT
few,TRBV6-5,NA,TRBJ1-2,CASSSMSYGYTF,TGTGCCAGCAGTTCCATGAGCTATGGCTACACCTTC
NA,TRBV1,NA,TRBJ1-1,CTSSQDTLWTGWWTEAFF,TGCACCAGCAGCCAAGACACCCTTTGGACAGGGTGGTGGACTGAAGCTTTCTTT
NA,TRBV5-1,NA,TRBJ2-1,CASSLARVSSYNEQFF,TGCGCCAGCAGCTTAGCCAGGGTTAGCTCCTACAATGAGCAGTTCTTC
NA,TRBV29-1,TRBD2,TRBJ2-3,CSAGGRSTDTQYF,TGCAGCGCCGGGGGGAGAAGCACAGATACGCAGTATTTT
NA,TRBV18,TRBD2,TRBJ2-2,CASSSLAGAQNTGELFF,TGTGCCAGCTCATCTTTAGCGGGGGCCCAGAACACCGGGGAGCTGTTTTTT
NA,TRBV7-7,NA,TRBJ2-5,CASSLEFRGEETQYF,TGTGCCAGCAGCTTAGAATTTCGGGGAGAAGAGACCCAGTACTTC
NA,TRBV7-9,NA,TRBJ2-5,CASSPSGQETQYF,TGTGCCAGCAGCCCTAGTGGCCAAGAGACCCAGTACTTC
NA,TRBV2,NA,TRBJ2-3,CASSVRGARVSDTQYF,TGTGCCAGCAGTGTCCGGGGGGCCCGGGTCTCAGATACGCAGTATTTT
NA,TRBV15,NA,TRBJ1-2,CATSSQGSGYTF,TGTGCCACCAGCAGCCAGGGTTCTGGCTACACCTTC
NA,TRBV7-9,NA,TRBJ1-4,CASSIVSAGEKLFF,TGTGCCAGCAGCATTGTTAGTGCTGGTGAAAAACTGTTTTTT
NA,TRBV7-6,TRBD1,TRBJ2-3,CASSPKGADPYFRDTQYF,TGTGCCAGCAGCCCCAAGGGGGCGGACCCTTACTTCAGAGATACGCAGTATTTT
few,TRBV25-1,NA,TRBJ2-7,CASKGVGRYEQYF,TGTGCCAGCAAGGGGGTTGGTAGGTACGAGCAGTACTTC
once,TRBV2,TRBD1,TRBJ2-7,CASSGDRGQEEQYF,TGTGCCAGCAGTGGGGACAGGGGCCAGGAGGAGCAGTACTTC
NA,TRBV28,TRBD2,TRBJ2-7,CASMSGGPEAYEQYF,TGTGCCAGTATGTCGGGGGGTCCCGAAGCCTACGAGCAGTACTTC
NA,TRBV4-2,TRBD1,TRBJ2-1,CASSQVGQGAGEQFF,TGTGCCAGCAGCCAAGTCGGGCAGGGGGCGGGTGAGCAGTTCTTC